What follows are 17 T cell receptor beta chains derived from one specimen sequenced in a study of cytomegalovirus exposure and HLA in healthy donors. The PCR employed 60 Vbeta primers together with 13 Jbeta primers. Sequencing used immunoSEQ multiplex PCR; TCRdb keeps in-frame clones, though not all of them. Here the sample spans around 150,000 clones, 70% to 80% being singletons. Sequences were obtained from PBMCs. These receptors all come from a human donor in good health.

This clone was observed a single time. This rearrangement joins TRBV7-2 to TRBJ1-2; D may be TRBD1 (5 bases). The V and J ends lost 1 base and 4 bases respectively, with 19 bases between them. From germline, CDR1 is SGHTA and CDR2 FQGNSA. CDR3 size: 17 residues. CDR3 in amino acids: CASSLGGGWWEGYGYTF. Written as DNA, the CDR3 is TGTGCCAGCAGCTTAGGTGGGGGGTGGTGGGAAGGCTATGGCTACACCTTC. The whole variable domain, filled in from reference TRBV7-2 and TRBJ1-2, reads GAGVSQSPSNKVTEKGKDVELRCDPISGHTALYWYRQSLGQGLEFLIYFQGNSAPDKSGLPSDRFSAERTGGSVSTLTIQRTQQEDSAVYLCASSLGGGWWEGYGYTFGSGTRLTVV.

This clone has just one count. The V gene is TRBV30, the J gene TRBJ1-2; TRBD1 might be the D (6 bases). The CDR3 sequence is 13 residues long. In germline, CDR1 is GTSNPN, CDR2 SVGIG (reference sequence). Trimming cost V 4 bases and J 3 bases, with 12 bases left between them. The CDR3 DNA is TGTGCCTGGATCTTAGGGGGAGACTATGGCTACACCTTC. Translation gives CAWILGGDYGYTF.

The chain uses TRBV19 and TRBJ2-5, with 7 bases matching TRBD1. Judging by the DNA end, TRBJ2-7 fits better; the J call may be wrong. Germline V gives CDR1 LNHDA, CDR2 SQIVND (reference sequence). The CDR3 has 13 residues. The CDR3 loop is CASSRGDSYEQYF. DNA for the CDR3: TGTGCCAGTAGTAGAGGGGACAGCTACGAGCAGTACTTC.

This clone has just a few counts. The chain uses TRBV5-6 and TRBJ2-7; 11 bases are shared with TRBD1. The junction had 9 bases not matched to a gene; V was cut back by 0 bases and J by 7 bases. From germline, CDR1 is SGHDT and CDR2 YYEEEE. The CDR3 is made up of 16 amino acids. This CDR3 reads CASSLEVAGQGGEQYF. In DNA form, the CDR3 reads TGTGCCAGCAGCTTGGAGGTGGCGGGACAGGGGGGTGAGCAGTACTTC.

This clone has just a few counts. V usage is TRBV28 and J usage is TRBJ1-5; 9 nucleotides line up with TRBD1. V lost 6 bases, J lost 7 bases, and 16 bases stayed unmatched. This CDR3 comprises 17 residues. Germline assignment: CDR1 MDHEN and CDR2 SYDVKM. The CDR3 sequence is CASSRKPTGGAGQPQHF. The CDR3 nucleotides read TGTGCCAGCAGCCGCAAACCAACAGGGGGCGCGGGGCAGCCCCAGCATTTT.

J is TRBJ2-1 and V is TRBV7-2; 13 nucleotides match TRBD2. Germline loops: CDR1 SGHTA, CDR2 FQGNSA. With 5 bases clipped from V and 9 bases from J, the junction kept 4 bases outside the gene matches. The CDR3 contains 14 residues. CDR3 loop: CASSTSGGAAEQFF. DNA for the CDR3: TGTGCCAGCAGCACTAGCGGGGGGGCAGCTGAGCAGTTCTTC.

The chain joins TRBV27 to TRBJ1-2, with D possibly being TRBD1 (6 bases). Germline-derived CDR1 and CDR2 are MNHEY and SMNVEV (reference sequence). V was clipped by 3 bases and J by 4 bases, with 9 bases between them. The CDR3 is made up of 13 amino acids. The CDR3 sequence: CASSFTGTYGYTF. The CDR3 nucleotides read TGTGCCAGCAGTTTTACAGGGACCTATGGCTACACCTTC.

The gene calls are TRBV7-9 and TRBJ2-6, with 7 bases fitting TRBD1. CDR1 and CDR2 (germline): SEHNR, FQNEAQ (reference sequence). V dropped 7 bases and J dropped 0; count of bases not matched to a gene: 12. The CDR3 consists of 18 residues. The CDR3 here is CASTPQGTANSGANVLTF. The CDR3 DNA reads TGTGCCAGCACCCCCCAAGGGACAGCTAACTCTGGGGCCAACGTCCTGACTTTC.

The V gene is TRBV27, the J gene TRBJ1-1; 11 bases match TRBD1. Looked up from germline, CDR1 is MNHEY and CDR2 is SMNVEV (reference sequence). The junction had 6 bases not matched to a gene; V was cut back by 5 bases and J by 1 base. The CDR3 is 16 residues long. CDR3 region: CASSLGQGARNTEAFF. CDR3 in DNA: TGTGCCAGCAGTCTAGGACAGGGGGCTAGGAACACTGAAGCTTTCTTT.

V usage is TRBV6-5 and J usage is TRBJ2-7, with D maybe TRBD1 (6 bases). Germline assignment: CDR1 MNHEY and CDR2 SVGAGI. The length of the CDR3 is 14 residues. Trimming removed 5 bases from V and 0 bases from J, with 11 bases in between. The CDR3 sequence is CASSATGSSYEQYF. For the CDR3, the DNA is TGTGCCAGCAGTGCTACAGGGAGCTCCTACGAGCAGTACTTC.

The rearrangement uses TRBV28 and TRBJ1-5; D gene unclear. Per the germline V gene, CDR1 is MDHEN and CDR2 is SYDVKM. CDR3 length: 16 residues. Deletions cut 5 bases from V and 2 bases from J, with 16 bases between. CDR3 DNA: TGTGCCAGCAGTCCCCCGGGATCTGGGGGCAATCAGCCCCAGCATTTT. Encoded protein: CASSPPGSGGNQPQHF.

The V and J genes are TRBV21-1 and TRBJ1-1; the table's D gene call, TRBD1, was not cross checked with the DNA. TRBV21-1 is annotated as a pseudogene. The CDR3 covers 17 residues. CDR3 region: CASSSRQGRALNTEAFF. DNA for the CDR3: TGTGCCAGCAGCAGCCGACAGGGGAGGGCGTTGAACACTGAAGCTTTCTTT.

This rearrangement joins TRBV7-2 to TRBJ1-2; TRBD1 agrees at 7 bases. With V trimmed by 3 bases and J by 1 base, 14 bases remained unmatched. Germline loops: CDR1 SGHTA, CDR2 FQGNSA. This CDR3 region has 18 residues. For the CDR3, the DNA is TGTGCCAGCAGCTTGGACCCGGGACAGCCTTCGCTTAACTATGGCTACACCTTC. Its translation: CASSLDPGQPSLNYGYTF.

The chain recombines TRBV5-1 with TRBJ2-1; D is possibly TRBD1 (6 bases). Germline assignment: CDR1 SGHRS and CDR2 YFSETQ. V lost 4 bases and J lost 6, with 20 bases in between. The CDR3 length is 16 residues. CDR3 sequence: CASSARDTSLCNEQFF. The CDR3 nucleotides are TGCGCCAGCAGCGCCCGGGACACCTCCCTCTGCAATGAGCAGTTCTTC.

The chain carries TRBV25-1 and TRBJ1-1; 7 bases match TRBD1. This CDR3 spans 12 amino acids. Germline V gene data show CDR1 as MGHDK and CDR2 as SYGVNS. Unmatched junction bases numbered 6, after V lost 8 bases and J lost 6 bases. The CDR3: CASQGDSAEAFF. CDR3 sequence (DNA): TGTGCCAGCCAAGGGGACAGCGCTGAAGCTTTCTTT.

This sequence joins TRBV7-8 and TRBJ1-6; a possible D gene is TRBD1 (6 bases). This CDR3 has 18 amino acids. The germline V gene has CDR1 SGHVS and CDR2 FQNEAQ. Trimming left V 2 bases short and J 7 bases short, with 21 bases between. The CDR3 protein is CASSLFLPGTWENSPLHF. In DNA form, the CDR3 reads TGTGCCAGCAGCTTATTTCTTCCGGGGACATGGGAAAATTCACCCCTCCACTTT.

The chain carries TRBV28 and TRBJ1-1; D unclear. Germline assignment: CDR1 MDHEN and CDR2 SYDVKM. V shed 3 bases and J shed 6 bases, with 5 bases lying between them. The CDR3 runs to 11 residues. This CDR3 reads CASSLGAEAFF. The CDR3 region has the DNA TGTGCCAGCAGTTTGGGAGCTGAAGCTTTCTTT.